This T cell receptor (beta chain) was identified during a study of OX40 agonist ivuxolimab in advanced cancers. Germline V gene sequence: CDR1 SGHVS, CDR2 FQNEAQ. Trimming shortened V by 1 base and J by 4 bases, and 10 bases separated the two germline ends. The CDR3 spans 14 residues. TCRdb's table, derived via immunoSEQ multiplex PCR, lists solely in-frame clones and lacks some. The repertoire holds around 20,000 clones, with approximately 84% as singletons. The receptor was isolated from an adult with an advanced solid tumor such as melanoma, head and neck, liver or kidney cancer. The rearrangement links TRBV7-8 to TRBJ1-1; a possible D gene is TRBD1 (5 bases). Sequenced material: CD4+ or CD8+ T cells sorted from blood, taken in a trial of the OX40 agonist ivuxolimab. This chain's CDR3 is CASSLVQGSTEAFF. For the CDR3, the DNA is TGTGCCAGCAGCTTAGTCCAGGGAAGCACTGAAGCTTTCTTT.